A single sample is the source of the 8 T cell receptor beta chains below, sequenced in a study of shared clonotypes between healthy human individuals. Profiling relied on immunoSEQ multiplex PCR, and the TCRdb table lists in-frame clones only, not all of them. The sample consists of more than 2 million clones, roughly 94% of them appearing once. The source material was naive CD4+ T cells sorted from blood. Regarding subset: CD45RA+ positively selected. The receptor set was obtained from a man aged 18 to 29 in good health.

The chain recombines TRBV13 with TRBJ1-1; D is unclear. CDR1 PRHDT and CDR2 FYEKMQ come from the germline V gene (reference sequence). The V end lost 3 bases, the J end lost 5 bases, and 10 bases lay between the germline ends. The CDR3 spans 13 residues. The CDR3 nucleotides are TGTGCCAGCAGCTTGCAGTATCGGACTGAAGCTTTCTTT. Its translation is CASSLQYRTEAFF.

The V call is TRBV7-2, the J call TRBJ2-7; D perhaps matches TRBD1 (6 bases). The germline V and J ends were trimmed by 4 bases and 2 bases, with 12 bases remaining between them. This CDR3 region has 14 residues. Germline lookup yields CDR1 SGHTA and CDR2 FQGNSA. The CDR3 loop reads CASSSFRGAYEQYF. For the CDR3, the DNA is TGTGCCAGCAGCTCCTTCAGGGGTGCCTACGAGCAGTACTTC.

The CDR3 here is CASSEGLIQETQYF. The CDR3 DNA reads as TGTGCCAGCAGCGAGGGACTGATCCAAGAGACCCAGTACTTC. The V and J genes are TRBV7-9 and TRBJ2-5, with D possibly TRBD2 on 6 matching bases. V lost 5 bases and J 1 base, leaving 11 bases between the germline ends. The CDR3 is 14 amino acids. Germline loops: CDR1 SEHNR, CDR2 FQNEAQ (reference sequence).

This clone was counted once. The CDR3 is CATREGGLYEQYF. The CDR3 DNA sequence: TGTGCCACCAGGGAGGGAGGACTCTACGAGCAGTACTTC. V gene TRBV28 combines with J gene TRBJ2-7; 7 nucleotides align to TRBD2. V was clipped by 10 bases and J by 3 bases; unmatched bases: 9. Germline V gene data show CDR1 as MDHEN and CDR2 as SYDVKM. There are 13 residues in the CDR3.

The J gene is TRBJ2-1, the V gene TRBV28; D is perhaps TRBD1 or TRBD2 (5 bases each). CDR1 and CDR2 (germline): MDHEN, SYDVKM. This CDR3 has 15 amino acids. V was cut by 3 bases and J by 5 bases, with 14 bases left in between. The CDR3 nucleotides read TGTGCCAGCAGTTTTCAGGGCGGGTCGAACAATGAGCAGTTCTTC. Amino acid sequence: CASSFQGGSNNEQFF. Combining the CDR3 with reference TRBV28 and TRBJ2-1 gives the whole variable domain DVKVTQSSRYLVKRTGEKVFLECVQDMDHENMFWYRQDPGLGLRLIYFSYDVKMKEKGDIPEGYSVSREKKERFSLILESASTNQTSMYLCASSFQGGSNNEQFFGPGTRLTVL.

As to this clone: Other nucleotide sequences in the sample specify the same CDR3. V is TRBV5-4 and J is TRBJ1-2; 7 bases map to TRBD1. Germline V CDR1 and CDR2: SGHNT, YYREEE (reference sequence). J lost 0 bases, V lost 4 bases, and 3 bases had no gene match. The CDR3 consists of 14 residues. Here the CDR3 reads CASSLGQANYGYTF. The CDR3 DNA reads TGTGCCAGCAGCCTAGGACAGGCTAACTATGGCTACACCTTC. The whole variable domain, remainder taken from reference TRBV5-4 and TRBJ1-2, is ETGVTQSPTHLIKTRGQQVTLRCSSQSGHNTVSWYQQALGQGPQFIFQYYREEENGRGNFPPRFSGLQFPNYSSELNVNALELDDSALYLCASSLGQANYGYTFGSGTRLTVV.

The rearrangement uses TRBV5-1 and TRBJ2-2; D is unresolved. Between the trimmed V and J ends, which lost 4 bases and 3 bases, there was a span of 10 bases. Germline values: CDR1 SGHRS, CDR2 YFSETQ. The CDR3 length is 14 residues. CDR3 in DNA: TGCGCCAGCAGCGGGATGGGCTACACCGGGGAGCTGTTTTTT. It yields the protein CASSGMGYTGELFF.

Of note for this clone: The sample has other DNA sequences that encode this CDR3 too. The V call is TRBV29-1, the J call TRBJ2-5; D uncertain. There are 10 residues in the CDR3. Trimming took off 6 bases at V and 2 bases at J, with 4 bases between the two ends. Germline-derived CDR1 and CDR2 are SQVTM and ANQGSEA. The CDR3 bases are TGCAGCGTCCAGCAAGAGACCCAGTACTTC. Translating it yields CSVQQETQYF.